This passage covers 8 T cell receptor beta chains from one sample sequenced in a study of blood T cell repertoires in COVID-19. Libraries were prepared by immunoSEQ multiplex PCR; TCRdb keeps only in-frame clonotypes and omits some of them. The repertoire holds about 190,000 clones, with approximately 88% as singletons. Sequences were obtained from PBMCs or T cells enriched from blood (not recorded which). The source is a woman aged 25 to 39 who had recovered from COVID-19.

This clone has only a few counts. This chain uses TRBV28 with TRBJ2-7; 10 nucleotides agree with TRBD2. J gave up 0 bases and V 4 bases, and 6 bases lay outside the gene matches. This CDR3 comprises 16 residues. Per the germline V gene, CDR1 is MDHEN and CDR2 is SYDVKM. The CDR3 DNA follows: TGTGCCAGCAGTTGGGTTAGCGGGAGGCCCTCCTACGAGCAGTACTTC. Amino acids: CASSWVSGRPSYEQYF.

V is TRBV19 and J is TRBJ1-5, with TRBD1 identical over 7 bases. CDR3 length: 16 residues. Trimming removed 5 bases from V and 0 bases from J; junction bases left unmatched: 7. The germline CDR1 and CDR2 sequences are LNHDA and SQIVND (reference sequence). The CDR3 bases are TGTGCCAGTAGTCCTTTCACAGGGGATAGCAATCAGCCCCAGCATTTT. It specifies CASSPFTGDSNQPQHF. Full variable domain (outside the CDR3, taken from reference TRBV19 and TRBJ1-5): DGGITQSPKYLFRKEGQNVTLSCEQNLNHDAMYWYRQDPGQGLRLIYYSQIVNDFQKGDIAEGYSVSREKKESFPLTVTSAQKNPTAFYLCASSPFTGDSNQPQHFGDGTRLSIL.

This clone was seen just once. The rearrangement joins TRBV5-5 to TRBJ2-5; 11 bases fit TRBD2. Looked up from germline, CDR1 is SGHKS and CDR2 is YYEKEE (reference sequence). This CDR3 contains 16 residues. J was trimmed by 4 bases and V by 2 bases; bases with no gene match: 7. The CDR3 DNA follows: TGTGCCAGCAGCTTTAGCGGGAGGGTTGGGGCAGAGACCCAGTACTTC. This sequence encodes CASSFSGRVGAETQYF.

CDR3 loop: CASTGGADTQYF. Here the CDR3 DNA reads TGTGCCAGCACCGGAGGGGCAGATACGCAGTATTTT. This rearrangement joins TRBV2 to TRBJ2-3; possible D gene TRBD2, 6 bases. Germline CDR1 reads SNHLY; CDR2 reads FYNNEI. The CDR3 runs 12 residues. Between the trimmed V and J ends, which lost 7 bases and 4 bases, there was a span of 9 bases.

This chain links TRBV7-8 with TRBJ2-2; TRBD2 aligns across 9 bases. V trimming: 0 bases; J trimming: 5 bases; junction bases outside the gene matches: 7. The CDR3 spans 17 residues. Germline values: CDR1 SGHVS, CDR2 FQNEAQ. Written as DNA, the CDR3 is TGTGCCAGCAGCTTAGCGGGGGCGGGAGGGTGGACCGGGGAGCTGTTTTTT. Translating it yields CASSLAGAGGWTGELFF. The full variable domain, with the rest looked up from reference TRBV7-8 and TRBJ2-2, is GAGVSQSPRYKVAKRGQDVALRCDPISGHVSLFWYQQALGQGPEFLTYFQNEAQLDKSGLPSDRFFAERPEGSVSTLKIQRTQQEDSAVYLCASSLAGAGGWTGELFFGEGSRLTVL.

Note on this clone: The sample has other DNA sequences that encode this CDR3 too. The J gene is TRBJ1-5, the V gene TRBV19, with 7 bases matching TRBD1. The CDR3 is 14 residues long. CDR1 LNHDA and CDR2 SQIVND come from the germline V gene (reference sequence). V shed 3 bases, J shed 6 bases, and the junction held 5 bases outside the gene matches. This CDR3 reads CASSIRQGGQPQHF. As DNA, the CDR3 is TGTGCCAGTAGTATCCGGCAGGGGGGTCAGCCCCAGCATTTT.

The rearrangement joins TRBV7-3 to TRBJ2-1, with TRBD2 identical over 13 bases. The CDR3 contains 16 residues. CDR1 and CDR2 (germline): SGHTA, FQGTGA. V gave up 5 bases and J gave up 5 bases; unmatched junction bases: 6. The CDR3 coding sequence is TGTGCCAGCAGCCCCGGGACTAGCGGGACCAACAATGAGCAGTTCTTC. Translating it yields CASSPGTSGTNNEQFF.

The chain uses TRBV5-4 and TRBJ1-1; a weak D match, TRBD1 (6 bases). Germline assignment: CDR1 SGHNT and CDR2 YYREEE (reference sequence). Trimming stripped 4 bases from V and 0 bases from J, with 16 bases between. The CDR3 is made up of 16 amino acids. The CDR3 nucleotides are TGTGCCAGCAGCCTCGGACAGAGAAGAATGAACACTGAAGCTTTCTTT. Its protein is CASSLGQRRMNTEAFF.